The rows below give T cell receptor beta chains drawn from one sample of a study of blood T cells in healthy people across ages. TCRdb reprocessed the 5' RACE reads via MiXCR and lists one record per CDR3 protein. The repertoire includes around 1,500,000 distinct CDR3 sequences, around 42% of them detected once, and approximately 7.9% sits in the top ten. The sample consisted of blood. The receptors shown here come from a woman younger than 30 in good health. CDR3s include the opening cysteine and the closing phenylalanine or tryptophan. Fields, in order: clone size, V gene, D gene, J gene, CDR3 DNA, CDR3 protein. A D gene is named only where the DNA matches it firmly. Only some rows state a clone size, as once, few, many or a class for expanded clones.

NA	TRBV12-3/TRBV12-4	NA	TRBJ2-5	TGTGCCAGCAGTTGGACAACTGAAGAGACCCAGTACTTC	CASSWTTEETQYF
many	TRBV29-1	NA	TRBJ2-1	TGCAGCGTTGACGGTAATGAGCAGTTCTTC	CSVDGNEQFF
NA	TRBV5-1	NA	TRBJ1-4	TGCGCCAGCAGCTTGGGCAGGCAGGATGAAAAACTGTTTTTT	CASSLGRQDEKLFF
NA	TRBV12-3/TRBV12-4	NA	TRBJ2-3	TGTGCCAGCAGTTATGGGACAGAACCATCCGGGACTAGGGACGCAGATACGCAGTATTTT	CASSYGTEPSGTRDADTQYF
NA	TRBV6-2/TRBV6-3	TRBD1	TRBJ2-7	TGTGCCACTATTAGAGACGGGACAGCCTTCTACGAGCAGTACTTC	CATIRDGTAFYEQYF
NA	TRBV27	TRBD2	TRBJ2-1	TGTGCCAGCAGTTTGTACCCCCCTGCCAGCGGGGACTACAATGAGCAGTTCTTC	CASSLYPPASGDYNEQFF
few	TRBV27	TRBD1	TRBJ2-7	TGTGCCAGCAGTCTCCGACAGGGGAAGTACGAGCAGTACTTC	CASSLRQGKYEQYF
once	TRBV6-1	TRBD2	TRBJ2-7	TGTGCCAGCACGACTAGCGGGAGGGCCTACGAGCAGTACTTC	CASTTSGRAYEQYF
NA	TRBV3-1	TRBD2	TRBJ2-3	TGTGCCAGCAGCCAAGGCCCGGCGGGGGGGGCGGCAGATACGCAGTATTTT	CASSQGPAGGAADTQYF
NA	TRBV27	NA	TRBJ1-2	TGTGCCAGCAGTATAGGGGGGACACGAAGCTATGGCTACACCTTC	CASSIGGTRSYGYTF
NA	TRBV5-1	NA	TRBJ2-1	TGCGCCAGCGGCTTGTCGGGAGTCTCCTACAATGAGCAGTTCTTC	CASGLSGVSYNEQFF
NA	TRBV28	TRBD1	TRBJ2-5	TGTGCCAGCACTTGGACAGGGACCCAAGAGACCCAGTACTTC	CASTWTGTQETQYF
once	TRBV5-1	TRBD1	TRBJ1-5	TGCGCCAGCAGCTTGGAAGCAGGGGGCGAACAGCCCCAGCATTTT	CASSLEAGGEQPQHF
NA	TRBV6-2/TRBV6-3	NA	TRBJ2-1	TGTGCCACAAGACGGGGGGCACGGAATGAGCAGTTCTTC	CATRRGARNEQFF
NA	TRBV6-2/TRBV6-3	NA	TRBJ1-5	TGTGCCAGCAGTTACTCGTCAAGGGGGACGTTCCTGCAGTTCCAGCATTTT	CASSYSSRGTFLQFQHF
NA	TRBV6-5	TRBD2	TRBJ2-5	TGTGCCAGCAGTTACTCACAAGCTAGCGGGAGGGCAGAGCAGTACTTC	CASSYSQASGRAEQYF
NA	TRBV28	NA	TRBJ2-1	TGTGCCAGCGGGAAGCTACACAGCTCCTACAATGAGCAGTTCTTC	CASGKLHSSYNEQFF
NA	TRBV4-1	TRBD2	TRBJ2-1	TGCGCCAGCAGCCAAGAACTAGCGGGGGGCCCCCTCTACAATGAGCAGTTCTTC	CASSQELAGGPLYNEQFF
NA	TRBV20-1	TRBD2	TRBJ2-7	TGCAGTGCCAAGGTCCGGGGGACTAGGTCCTACGAGCAGTACTTC	CSAKVRGTRSYEQYF
NA	TRBV14	NA	TRBJ1-1	TGTGCCAGCAGCCCGAATCGACCGACACGTCTTAATGAAGCTTTCTTT	CASSPNRPTRLNEAFF
NA	TRBV3-1	TRBD1	TRBJ2-1	TGTGCCAGCAGCCTCAAAGGGACAGCCAATGAGCAGTTCTTC	CASSLKGTANEQFF
few	TRBV5-1	TRBD2	TRBJ2-3	TGCGCCAGCAGCTTGGGTTCTAGCGGGAGACATACGGATACGCAGTATTTT	CASSLGSSGRHTDTQYF
few	TRBV6-1	TRBD1	TRBJ1-1	TGTGCCAGCAGTGAGTTGGGACAGAGAGTCGCTGAAGCTTTCTTT	CASSELGQRVAEAFF